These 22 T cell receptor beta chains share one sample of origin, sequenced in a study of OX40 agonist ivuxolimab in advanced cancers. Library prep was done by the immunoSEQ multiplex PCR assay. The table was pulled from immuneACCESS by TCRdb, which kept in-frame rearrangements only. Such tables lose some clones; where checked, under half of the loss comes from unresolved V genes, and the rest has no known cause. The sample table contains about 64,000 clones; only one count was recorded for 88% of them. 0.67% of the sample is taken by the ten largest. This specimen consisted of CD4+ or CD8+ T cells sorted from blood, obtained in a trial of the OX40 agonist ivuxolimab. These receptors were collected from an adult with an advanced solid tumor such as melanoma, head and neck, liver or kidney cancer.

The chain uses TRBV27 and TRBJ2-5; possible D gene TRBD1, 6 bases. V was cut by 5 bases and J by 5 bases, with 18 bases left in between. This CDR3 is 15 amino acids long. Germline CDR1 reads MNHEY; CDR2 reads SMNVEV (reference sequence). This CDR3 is CASSPSRGLGETQYF. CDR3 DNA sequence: TGTGCCAGCAGTCCCTCCAGGGGTTTAGGGGAGACCCAGTACTTC.

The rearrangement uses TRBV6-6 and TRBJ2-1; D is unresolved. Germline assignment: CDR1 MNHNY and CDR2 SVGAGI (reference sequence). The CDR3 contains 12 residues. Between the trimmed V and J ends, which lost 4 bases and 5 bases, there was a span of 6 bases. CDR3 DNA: TGTGCCAGCAGTTTTAATAACAATGAGCAGTTCTTC. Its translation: CASSFNNNEQFF.

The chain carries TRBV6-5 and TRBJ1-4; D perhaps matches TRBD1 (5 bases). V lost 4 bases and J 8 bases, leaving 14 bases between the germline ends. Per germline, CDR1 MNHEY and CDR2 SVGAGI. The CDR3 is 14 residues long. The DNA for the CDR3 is TGTGCCAGCAGTTTGGGGGGGGGTGTAGAAAAACTGTTTTTT. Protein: CASSLGGGVEKLFF.

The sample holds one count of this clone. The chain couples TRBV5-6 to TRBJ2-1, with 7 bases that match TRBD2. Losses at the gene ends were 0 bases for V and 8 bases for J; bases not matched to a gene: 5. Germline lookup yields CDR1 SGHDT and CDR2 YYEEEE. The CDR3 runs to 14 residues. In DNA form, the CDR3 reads TGTGCCAGCAGCTTGGTAGGTAGCGGGTATGAGCAGTTCTTC. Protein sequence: CASSLVGSGYEQFF.

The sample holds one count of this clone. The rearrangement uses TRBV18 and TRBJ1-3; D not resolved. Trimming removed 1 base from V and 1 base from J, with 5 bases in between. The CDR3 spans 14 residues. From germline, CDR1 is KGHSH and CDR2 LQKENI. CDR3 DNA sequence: TGTGCCAGCTCACCACAGGCTTCTGGAAACACCATATATTTT. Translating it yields CASSPQASGNTIYF.

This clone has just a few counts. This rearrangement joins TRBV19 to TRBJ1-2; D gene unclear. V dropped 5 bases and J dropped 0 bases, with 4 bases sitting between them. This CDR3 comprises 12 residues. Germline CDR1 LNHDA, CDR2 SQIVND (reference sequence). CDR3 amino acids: CASSRTNYGYTF. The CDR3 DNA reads TGTGCCAGTAGTCGAACTAACTATGGCTACACCTTC.

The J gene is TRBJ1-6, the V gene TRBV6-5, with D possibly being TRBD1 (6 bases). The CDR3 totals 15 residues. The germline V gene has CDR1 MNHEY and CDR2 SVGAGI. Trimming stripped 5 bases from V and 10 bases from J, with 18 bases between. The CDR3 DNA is TGTGCCAGCAGTAATGTACAGGGCCGTACCTCACCCCTCCACTTT. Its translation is CASSNVQGRTSPLHF.

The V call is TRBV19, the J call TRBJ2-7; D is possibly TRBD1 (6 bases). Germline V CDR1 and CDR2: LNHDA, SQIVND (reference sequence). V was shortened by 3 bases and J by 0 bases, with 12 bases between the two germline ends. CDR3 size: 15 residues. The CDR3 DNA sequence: TGTGCCAGTAGTATCAGACAGGCCTACTCCTACGAGCAGTACTTC. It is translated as CASSIRQAYSYEQYF. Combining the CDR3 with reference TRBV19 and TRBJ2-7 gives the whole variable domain DGGITQSPKYLFRKEGQNVTLSCEQNLNHDAMYWYRQDPGQGLRLIYYSQIVNDFQKGDIAEGYSVSREKKESFPLTVTSAQKNPTAFYLCASSIRQAYSYEQYFGPGTRLTVT.

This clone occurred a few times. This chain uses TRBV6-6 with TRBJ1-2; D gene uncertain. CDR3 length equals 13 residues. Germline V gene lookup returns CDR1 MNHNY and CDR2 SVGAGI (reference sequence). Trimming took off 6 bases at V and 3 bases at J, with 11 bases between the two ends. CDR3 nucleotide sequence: TGTGCCAGCAGCCAGGCCCCTGACTATGGCTACACCTTC. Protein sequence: CASSQAPDYGYTF.

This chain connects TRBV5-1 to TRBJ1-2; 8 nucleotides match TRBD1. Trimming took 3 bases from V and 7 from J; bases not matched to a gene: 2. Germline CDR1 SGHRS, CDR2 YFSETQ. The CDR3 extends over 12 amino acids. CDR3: CASSWTGSGYTF. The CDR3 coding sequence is TGCGCCAGCAGCTGGACAGGGAGTGGCTACACCTTC.

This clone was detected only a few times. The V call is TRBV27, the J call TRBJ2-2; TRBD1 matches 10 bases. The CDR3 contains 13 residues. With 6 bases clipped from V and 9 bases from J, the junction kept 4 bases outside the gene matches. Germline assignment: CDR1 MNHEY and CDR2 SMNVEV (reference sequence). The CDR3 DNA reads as TGTGCCAGCAGGAGACAGGGGGCGAGGGAGCTGTTTTTT. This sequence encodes CASRRQGARELFF.

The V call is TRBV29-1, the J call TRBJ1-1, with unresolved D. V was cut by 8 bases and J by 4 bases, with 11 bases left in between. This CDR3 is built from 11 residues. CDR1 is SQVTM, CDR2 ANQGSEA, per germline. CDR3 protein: CSHIEGTEAFF. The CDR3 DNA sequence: TGCAGCCACATCGAGGGCACTGAAGCTTTCTTT. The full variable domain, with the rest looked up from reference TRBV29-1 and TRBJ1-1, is SAVISQKPSRDICQRGTSLTIQCQVDSQVTMMFWYRQQPGQSLTLIATANQGSEATYESGFVIDKFPISRPNLTFSTLTVSNMSPEDSSIYLCSHIEGTEAFFGQGTRLTVV.

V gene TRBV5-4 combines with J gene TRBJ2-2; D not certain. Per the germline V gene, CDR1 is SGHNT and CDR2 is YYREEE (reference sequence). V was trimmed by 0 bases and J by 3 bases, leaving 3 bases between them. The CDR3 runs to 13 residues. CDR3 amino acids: CASSLVDTGELFF. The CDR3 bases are TGTGCCAGCAGCTTGGTGGACACCGGGGAGCTGTTTTTT.

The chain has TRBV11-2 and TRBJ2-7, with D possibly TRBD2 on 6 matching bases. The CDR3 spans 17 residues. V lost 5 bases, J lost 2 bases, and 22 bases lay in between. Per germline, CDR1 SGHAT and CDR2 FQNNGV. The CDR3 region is CASSGKLTRELAYEQYF. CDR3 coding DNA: TGTGCCAGCAGCGGAAAGCTGACTCGGGAGCTCGCCTACGAGCAGTACTTC.

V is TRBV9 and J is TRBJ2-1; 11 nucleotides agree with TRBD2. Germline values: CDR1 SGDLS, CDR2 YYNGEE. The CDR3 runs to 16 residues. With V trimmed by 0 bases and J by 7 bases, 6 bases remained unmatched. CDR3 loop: CASSVELAGGWNEQFF. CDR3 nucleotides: TGTGCCAGCAGCGTAGAGTTAGCGGGAGGGTGGAATGAGCAGTTCTTC.

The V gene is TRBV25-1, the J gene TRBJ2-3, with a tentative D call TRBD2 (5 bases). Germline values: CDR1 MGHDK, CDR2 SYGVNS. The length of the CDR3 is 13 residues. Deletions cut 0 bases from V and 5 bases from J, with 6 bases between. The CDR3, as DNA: TGTGCCAGCAGTGAATACGGGAAAGATACGCAGTATTTT. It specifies CASSEYGKDTQYF.

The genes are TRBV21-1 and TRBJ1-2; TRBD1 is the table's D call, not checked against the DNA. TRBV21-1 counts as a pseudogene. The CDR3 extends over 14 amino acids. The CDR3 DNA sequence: TGTGCCAGCAGCGTTTTTGGGGGCAACTATGGCTACACCTTC. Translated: CASSVFGGNYGYTF.

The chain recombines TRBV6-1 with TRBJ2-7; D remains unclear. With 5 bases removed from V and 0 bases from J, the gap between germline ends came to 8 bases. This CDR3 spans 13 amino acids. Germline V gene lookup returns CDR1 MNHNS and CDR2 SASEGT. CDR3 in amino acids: CASSQSNSYEQYF. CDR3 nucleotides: TGTGCCAGCAGTCAGAGCAACTCCTACGAGCAGTACTTC.

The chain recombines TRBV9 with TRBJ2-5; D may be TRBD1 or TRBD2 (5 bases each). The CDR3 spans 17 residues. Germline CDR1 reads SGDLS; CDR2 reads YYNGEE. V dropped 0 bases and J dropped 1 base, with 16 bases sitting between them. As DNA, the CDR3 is TGTGCCAGCAGCGTAGACGGACGCCAGAGGGGCCAAGAGACCCAGTACTTC. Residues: CASSVDGRQRGQETQYF.

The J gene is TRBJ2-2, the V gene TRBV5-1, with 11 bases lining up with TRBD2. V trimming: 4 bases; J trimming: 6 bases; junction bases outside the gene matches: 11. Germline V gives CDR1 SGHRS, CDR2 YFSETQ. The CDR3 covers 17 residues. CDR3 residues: CASSKTKTSGIAGELFF. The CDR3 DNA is TGCGCCAGCAGCAAAACTAAGACTAGCGGGATTGCCGGGGAGCTGTTTTTT.

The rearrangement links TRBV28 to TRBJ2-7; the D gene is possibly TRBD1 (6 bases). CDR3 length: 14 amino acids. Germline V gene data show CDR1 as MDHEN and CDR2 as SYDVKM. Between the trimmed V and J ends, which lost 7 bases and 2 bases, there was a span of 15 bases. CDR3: CASTLGGRTYEQYF. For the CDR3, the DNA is TGTGCCAGCACCTTAGGGGGACGGACCTACGAGCAGTACTTC.

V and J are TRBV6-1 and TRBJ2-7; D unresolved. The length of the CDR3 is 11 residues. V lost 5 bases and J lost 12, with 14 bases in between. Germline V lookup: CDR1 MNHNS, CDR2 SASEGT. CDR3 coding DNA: TGTGCCAGCAGTCCGGCCGCCGATATGTACTTC. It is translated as CASSPAADMYF.